A selection of T cell receptor beta chains follows, all from one sample in a study of molecular identifiers for immune sequencing clone quantification. TCRdb reprocessed the PCR reads via MiXCR and lists one record per CDR3 protein. The table shows approximately 90,000 distinct CDR3 sequences, with roughly a fifth occurring only once. Sequenced material: naive CD8+ T cells from blood, with Jurkat cell RNA spiked in. These receptors came from a human donor in good health. Some libraries in this study had Jurkat cell RNA spiked in. Each CDR3 is given with its conserved first and last residue. D genes are given only for firm matches. Some rows have no size entry. The others give once, few or many, or a class for an expanded clone.

j_call v_call clone_size d_call cdr3_nt cdr3_aa
TRBJ1-6 TRBV7-2 many . TGTGCCAGCAGCTTAGTTTCAGTGGCCGGCTATAATTCACCCCTCCACTTT CASSLVSVAGYNSPLHF
TRBJ2-7 TRBV20-1 many . TGCAGTGCTAGAGATTTTTTGGGGATCCTGAGCTCCTACGAGCAGTACTTC CSARDFLGILSSYEQYF
TRBJ2-5 TRBV7-9 few TRBD1 TGTGCCAGCAGCACAAGGGGGCCCGGGTTGCAGACCCAGTACTTC CASSTRGPGLQTQYF
TRBJ1-1 TRBV9 . . TGTGCCAGCAGCGTAGGGAGAAGTGGCACTGAAGCTTTCTTT CASSVGRSGTEAFF
TRBJ2-1 TRBV4-1 few TRBD2 TGCGCCAGCAGCCAAGTCAGAGGGGAGGGAAATGAGCAGTTCTTC CASSQVRGEGNEQFF
TRBJ1-1 TRBV19 many . TGTGCCAGTAGTATATTTGGGCAGGTCAACACTGAAGCTTTCTTT CASSIFGQVNTEAFF
TRBJ1-2 TRBV15 many . TGTGCCACCAGCAGAGATAGGACGGCAGCCGACTATGGCTACACCTTC CATSRDRTAADYGYTF
TRBJ2-7 TRBV19 few TRBD1 TGTGCCAGTAGTAAAGGGACAGGGTGGGACGAGCAGTACTTC CASSKGTGWDEQYF
TRBJ1-1 TRBV30 few . TGTGCCTGGACGGAGAACCATGACACTGAAGCTTTCTTT CAWTENHDTEAFF
TRBJ1-1 TRBV7-9 few TRBD1 TGTGCCAGCAGCTTGGGACAGGGGGGAAACACTGAAGCTTTCTTT CASSLGQGGNTEAFF
TRBJ2-1 TRBV5-4 few TRBD2 TGTGCCAGCAGCTTGTCTAGCGGGTACAATGAGCAGTTCTTC CASSLSSGYNEQFF
TRBJ2-1 TRBV4-3 many TRBD2 TGCGCCAGCAAACCGGGACTAGTTGGGCATGAGCAGTTCTTC CASKPGLVGHEQFF
TRBJ1-1 TRBV2 few . TGTGCCAGCATCGGTGTGAACACGGAAGCTTTCTTT CASIGVNTEAFF
TRBJ2-2 TRBV5-4 . TRBD1 TGTGCCAGCGGGACAGGGTTAGTCACCGGGGAGCTGTTTTTT CASGTGLVTGELFF
TRBJ1-2 TRBV12-3/TRBV12-4 . . TGTGCCAGCAGTTTAGTTCGTTCCAGGGGCGACTATGGCTACACCTTC CASSLVRSRGDYGYTF
TRBJ1-1 TRBV6-6 many TRBD1 TGTGCCAGCAGTGCTACCGGGACAGGGACTGAAGCTTTCTTT CASSATGTGTEAFF
TRBJ2-2 TRBV4-3 . . TGCGCCAGCAGCCAAGATCGGCAGAACACCGGGGAGCTGTTTTTT CASSQDRQNTGELFF
TRBJ2-6 TRBV27 few . TGTGCCAGCAGTTTATTGGCGCCCTCTGGGGCCAACGTCCTGACTTTC CASSLLAPSGANVLTF
TRBJ2-7 TRBV7-9 few TRBD1 TGTGCCAGCAGCGACAAATCCGGGACAGGGATGGACGAGCAGTACTTC CASSDKSGTGMDEQYF
TRBJ2-5 TRBV7-9 . TRBD1 TGTGCCAGCAGCTCGCAGACAGGGGGGTTTATTGAGGAGACCCAGTACTTC CASSSQTGGFIEETQYF
TRBJ2-1 TRBV12-3/TRBV12-4 . TRBD2 TGTGCCAGCAGCCAGGGGACTAGCGGGTACAATGAGCAGTTCTTC CASSQGTSGYNEQFF
TRBJ2-7 TRBV29-1 many . TGCAGCGCCACCACCGGGACTGCCCCCTACGAGCAGTACTTC CSATTGTAPYEQYF
TRBJ2-6 TRBV6-2/TRBV6-3 many . TGTGCCACCCAGTCTGGGGCCAACGTCCTGACTTTC CATQSGANVLTF
TRBJ2-7 TRBV27 . . TGTGCCAGCAGTTTATCGTTCAGCAGGACAGAGCAGTACTTC CASSLSFSRTEQYF
TRBJ2-7 TRBV6-6 . TRBD1 TGTGCCAGCAGTCGCCAGGACAGGGGTCGAGCCCACGAGCAGTACTTC CASSRQDRGRAHEQYF
TRBJ2-7 TRBV7-9 many . TGTGCCAGCAGCTCGGGGGACACCTACGAGCAGTACTTC CASSSGDTYEQYF
TRBJ1-1 TRBV4-2 many . TGTGCCAGCAGCCAAGACGAAGGGGGGACTGAAGCTTTCTTT CASSQDEGGTEAFF
TRBJ2-7 TRBV7-9 few TRBD2 TGTGCCAGCAGCTTAGAGGGACTAGCGGGGGACTACGAGCAGTACTTC CASSLEGLAGDYEQYF